These T cell receptor beta chains were read from a single sample in a study of radiation and T cells in renal cell carcinoma. Data came from immunoSEQ multiplex PCR; TCRdb stores just in-frame clones and leaves some out. Of around 94,000 clones in the sample, 70% to 90% were seen once. Specimen: blood, collected from a patient whose treatment included radiotherapy and nephrectomy. These receptors were obtained from a man aged 50 to 60 with renal cell carcinoma. Each CDR3 is given with its conserved first and last residue. Each record gives: CDR3 protein, CDR3 DNA, D gene, V gene, clone size, J gene. A D gene is named only where the DNA matches it firmly. Some rows mark clone size as missing; the rest say once, few, many or name a class of expanded clone.

CAISETNEQFF | TGTGCCATCAGTGAAACCAATGAGCAGTTCTTC | NA | TRBV10-3 | NA | TRBJ2-1
CASRPQGADYGYTF | TGTGCCAGCAGACCACAGGGGGCTGACTATGGCTACACCTTC | TRBD1 | TRBV4-2 | NA | TRBJ1-2
CASSFRKGTDTQYF | TGCGCCAGCAGCTTCCGGAAGGGTACCGATACGCAGTATTTT | NA | TRBV5-1 | NA | TRBJ2-3
CASSLDGRTGGRLAQHF | TGTGCCAGCAGCTTAGATGGGAGGACAGGGGGGAGATTGGCCCAGCATTTT | TRBD1 | TRBV11-2 | NA | TRBJ1-5
CASSSTGVFGTGELFF | TGTGCCAGCAGCTCGACAGGGGTGTTCGGCACCGGGGAGCTGTTTTTT | TRBD1 | TRBV11-2 | NA | TRBJ2-2
CASGTSRVQETQYF | TGTGCCAGCGGGACTTCCCGAGTTCAAGAGACCCAGTACTTC | NA | TRBV27 | NA | TRBJ2-5
CASSERDRSQPQHF | TGTGCCAGCAGTGAAAGGGACAGGAGTCAGCCCCAGCATTTT | TRBD1 | TRBV2 | NA | TRBJ1-5
CASSKDTSATSDTQYF | TGTGCCAGTAGCAAGGACACTTCTGCGACTTCAGATACGCAGTATTTT | NA | TRBV19 | once | TRBJ2-3
CASSVEFQGMEAGNTIYF | TGTGCCAGCAGCGTAGAGTTCCAGGGGATGGAAGCTGGAAACACCATATATTTT | NA | TRBV9 | NA | TRBJ1-3
CASSIGQPTEAFF | TGTGCCAGTAGTATCGGGCAGCCCACTGAAGCTTTCTTT | NA | TRBV19 | NA | TRBJ1-1
CASIGLAGAHQRSTDTQYF | TGTGCCAGCATAGGACTAGCGGGAGCACACCAACGAAGCACAGATACGCAGTATTTT | NA | TRBV21-1 | NA | TRBJ2-3
CASRGLAPGWDEQFF | TGTGCCAGCAGGGGACTAGCGCCAGGCTGGGATGAGCAGTTCTTC | TRBD2 | TRBV27 | NA | TRBJ2-1
CASSPWDSSGNTIYF | TGTGCCAGCTCACCCTGGGACAGCTCTGGAAACACCATATATTTT | TRBD1 | TRBV18 | NA | TRBJ1-3
CASSLTGEQYF | TGTGCCAGCAGCTTAACGGGCGAGCAGTACTTC | NA | TRBV5-4 | many | TRBJ2-7
CASSLAGIQETQYF | TGTGCCAGCAGCTTGGCCGGAATCCAAGAGACCCAGTACTTC | NA | TRBV5-4 | NA | TRBJ2-5
CASSVGEGYEQYF | TGTGCCAGCAGCGTAGGAGAGGGTTACGAGCAGTACTTC | NA | TRBV9 | NA | TRBJ2-7
CASSFGGGIGNTIYF | TGTGCCAGCAGTTTTGGAGGGGGCATTGGAAACACCATATATTTT | TRBD1 | TRBV6-5 | NA | TRBJ1-3
CASSVRGGFDPSEQYF | TGTGCCAGCAGCGTTCGGGGGGGTTTCGACCCCAGCGAGCAGTACTTC | TRBD2 | TRBV9 | NA | TRBJ2-7
CASSPRDLAYEQYF | TGCGCCAGCAGCCCCCGGGACTTGGCCTACGAGCAGTACTTC | NA | TRBV5-1 | once | TRBJ2-7
CAWSAGLGEETQYF | TGTGCCTGGAGCGCCGGGTTAGGGGAAGAGACCCAGTACTTC | NA | TRBV30 | NA | TRBJ2-5
CASTSNPSGVGELFF | TGTGCCAGTACCTCCAACCCCTCAGGGGTTGGGGAGCTGTTTTTT | NA | TRBV19 | once | TRBJ2-2
CASSQDGDTQYF | TGTGCCAGCAGCCAAGACGGAGATACGCAGTATTTT | NA | TRBV4-2 | NA | TRBJ2-3
CASSLGQGHQPQHF | TGTGCCAGCAGCTTAGGCCAGGGTCATCAGCCCCAGCATTTT | NA | TRBV7-9 | NA | TRBJ1-5
CATTRDGGQPQHF | TGTGCCACCACCCGGGACGGAGGCCAGCCCCAGCATTTT | NA | TRBV6-6 | NA | TRBJ1-5
CASKGGEGNTIYF | TGTGCCTCTAAGGGGGGCGAAGGAAACACCATATATTTT | NA | TRBV10-3 | few | TRBJ1-3
CASSEADTYEQYF | TGTGCCAGCAGTGAGGCGGACACCTACGAGCAGTACTTC | NA | TRBV2 | NA | TRBJ2-7